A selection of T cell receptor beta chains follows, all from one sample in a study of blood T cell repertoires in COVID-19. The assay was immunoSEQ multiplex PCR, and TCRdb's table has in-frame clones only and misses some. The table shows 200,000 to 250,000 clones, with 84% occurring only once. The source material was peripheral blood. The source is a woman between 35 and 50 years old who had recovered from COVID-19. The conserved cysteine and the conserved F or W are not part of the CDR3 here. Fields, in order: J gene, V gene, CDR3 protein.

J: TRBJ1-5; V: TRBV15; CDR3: ATSRDLRQPQH
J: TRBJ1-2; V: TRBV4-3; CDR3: ASSQEGGRDEIPDGYT
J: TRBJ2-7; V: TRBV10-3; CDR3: AISGSERTSYEQY
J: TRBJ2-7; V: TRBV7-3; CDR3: ASSPGQGSREQY
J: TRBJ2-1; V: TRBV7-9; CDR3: ASSSATGYAYNEQF
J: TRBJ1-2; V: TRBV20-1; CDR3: KWRLHYGYT
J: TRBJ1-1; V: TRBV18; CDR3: ASSDRGVRDTEAF
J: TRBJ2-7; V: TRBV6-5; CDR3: ASSPGTSGTYEQY
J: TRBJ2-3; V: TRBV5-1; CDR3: ASSLTGTSGAVNTQY
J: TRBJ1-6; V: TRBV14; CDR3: ASSQRLGTAANSPLH
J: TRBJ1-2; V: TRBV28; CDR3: ASSLEQASYGYT
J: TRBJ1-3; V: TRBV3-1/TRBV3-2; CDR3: ASSLGTGIHSGNTIY
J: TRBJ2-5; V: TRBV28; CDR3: ASSLTLLAGGRETQY
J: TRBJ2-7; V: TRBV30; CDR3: AWGRTGKAYEQY
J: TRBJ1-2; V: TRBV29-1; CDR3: SAPVGYT
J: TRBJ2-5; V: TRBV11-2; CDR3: ASSLVSGGRETQY
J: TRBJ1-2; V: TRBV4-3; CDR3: ASSQEDRVGGYT
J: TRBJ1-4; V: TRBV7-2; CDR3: ASSLDLPGTGRLF
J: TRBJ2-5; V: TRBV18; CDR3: ASSPLGGAVREETQY
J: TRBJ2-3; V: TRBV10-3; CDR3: AISEFDSGRTDTQY
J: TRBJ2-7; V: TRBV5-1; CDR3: ASRPGTAIYEQY
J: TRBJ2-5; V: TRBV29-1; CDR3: SVAEQGAAETQY
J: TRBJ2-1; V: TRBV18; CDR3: ASSPPGRGGNEQF
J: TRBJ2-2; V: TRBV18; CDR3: ASSPNRALNTGELF
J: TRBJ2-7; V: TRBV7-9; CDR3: ASSLSNYEQY